Below are 20 T cell receptor beta chains sequenced from a single sample in a study of shared clonotypes between healthy human individuals. This table comes from immunoSEQ multiplex PCR, and its TCRdb copy is limited to in-frame clones, with some not included. The data contain roughly 490,000 clones, 76% of them seen just once; the ten biggest clones take up approximately 12%. The sample was PBMCs. The receptors shown here come from a woman aged 40 to 50 in good health. Some clones in this sample may be carry-over from other donors' samples.

The table lists this clone with a count of one. The gene calls are TRBV30 and TRBJ1-6; D is unresolved. The V end lost 4 bases, the J end lost 6 bases, and 10 bases lay between the germline ends. This CDR3 is built from 13 residues. Germline V gene lookup returns CDR1 GTSNPN and CDR2 SVGIG (reference sequence). The CDR3 protein is CAWTLGGNSPLHF. The DNA of the CDR3 is TGTGCCTGGACCCTAGGCGGTAATTCACCCCTCCACTTT.

The chain is built from TRBV2 and TRBJ1-1, with a possible D match to TRBD1 (6 bases). Germline CDR1 is SNHLY and CDR2 is FYNNEI. The ends were cut back, 6 bases at V and 11 bases at J, with 16 bases in the middle. This CDR3 has 12 amino acids. DNA of the CDR3: TGTGCCAGCAGCGTCTCGGGTCAGGGGGCTTTCTTT. Protein product: CASSVSGQGAFF.

The chain couples TRBV28 to TRBJ1-2; D call uncertain. V shed 6 bases and J shed 3 bases, with 8 bases lying between them. CDR1 and CDR2 from the germline V gene are MDHEN and SYDVKM. The CDR3 is 12 amino acids. DNA for the CDR3: TGTGCCAGCAGGGGCAACTACTATGGCTACACCTTC. Translated: CASRGNYYGYTF.

Concerning this clone itself: This is likely a read error, given that the CDR3 carries no conserved phenylalanine or tryptophan at its end. The V gene is TRBV11-2, the J gene TRBJ2-3; the match to TRBD2 covers 12 bases. The germline V gene has CDR1 SGHAT and CDR2 FQNNGV. The CDR3 runs 17 residues. V dropped 4 bases and J dropped 3; count of bases not matched to a gene: 8. The DNA of the CDR3 is TGTGCCAGCAGCTCGGGTTCTAGCGGGAGGGGTACAGATACGCAGTATCTT. Protein sequence: CASSSGSSGRGTDTQYL.

The V call is TRBV13, the J call TRBJ2-7, with D possibly TRBD2 on 6 matching bases. The CDR3 length is 14 residues. V dropped 1 base and J dropped 2 bases, with 9 bases sitting between them. The germline V gene encodes CDR1 PRHDT and CDR2 FYEKMQ (reference sequence). CDR3 nucleotides: TGTGCCAGCAGCTTAGACGGGAGACCCTACGAGCAGTACTTC. Encoded protein: CASSLDGRPYEQYF.

The chain uses TRBV5-1 and TRBJ2-7; D is perhaps TRBD1 (7 bases). Trimming cost V 4 bases and J 4 bases, with 27 bases left between them. In germline, CDR1 is SGHRS, CDR2 YFSETQ. This CDR3 is 18 amino acids long. CDR3 coding DNA: TGCGCCAGCAGCCGAGGGACAGCGGGCCCCCGCCAAGGATACGAGCAGTACTTC. Translating gives CASSRGTAGPRQGYEQYF.

This chain connects TRBV19 to TRBJ2-7, with D perhaps TRBD1 (6 bases). This CDR3 is built from 15 residues. V was pared by 3 bases and J by 2 bases, with 14 bases between. Per germline, CDR1 LNHDA and CDR2 SQIVND (reference sequence). The CDR3 DNA follows: TGTGCCAGTAGTATGCGGACAGACCAAACCTACGAGCAGTACTTC. It translates to CASSMRTDQTYEQYF. Drawing the rest from reference TRBV19 and TRBJ2-7, the complete variable domain is DGGITQSPKYLFRKEGQNVTLSCEQNLNHDAMYWYRQDPGQGLRLIYYSQIVNDFQKGDIAEGYSVSREKKESFPLTVTSAQKNPTAFYLCASSMRTDQTYEQYFGPGTRLTVT.

This rearrangement joins TRBV5-5 to TRBJ1-4; possibly TRBD1 for D (6 bases). The CDR3 contains 15 residues. The germline V gene encodes CDR1 SGHKS and CDR2 YYEKEE (reference sequence). V lost 0 bases to trimming and J lost 8 bases, with 14 bases between them. DNA for the CDR3: TGTGCCAGCAGCTTGGAAGGGGGGCGCTCAGAAAAACTGTTTTTT. Its translation: CASSLEGGRSEKLFF.

As for this clone: The junction differs from germline at one of its ends, possibly a read error. The chain employs TRBV27 and TRBJ1-1; D remains ambiguous. Germline loops: CDR1 MNHEY, CDR2 SMNVEV (reference sequence). The CDR3 spans 13 residues. The CDR3 loop reads CASSLSLVTEAFF. Here the CDR3 DNA reads TGTGCCAGCAGTCTATCGCTTGTCACTGAAGCTTTCTTT.

V gene TRBV28 combines with J gene TRBJ1-1, with a possible D match to TRBD1 (5 bases). V was trimmed by 3 bases and J by 1 base, leaving 12 bases between them. The CDR3 spans 15 residues. From germline, CDR1 is MDHEN and CDR2 SYDVKM. The CDR3 DNA reads TGTGCCAGCAGTTTGGGGGGGGTGAGGAACACTGAAGCTTTCTTT. This sequence encodes CASSLGGVRNTEAFF.

The sample holds a few counts of this clone. V gene TRBV6-5 combines with J gene TRBJ2-2; the D is unclear. The CDR3 runs 15 residues. The ends were cut back, 5 bases at V and 0 bases at J, with 10 bases in the middle. Germline CDR1 and CDR2: MNHEY and SVGAGI. This CDR3 reads CASSIDNPNTGELFF. DNA for the CDR3: TGTGCCAGCAGTATCGACAATCCGAACACCGGGGAGCTGTTTTTT.

This clone appeared a few times. The chain joins TRBV5-1 to TRBJ1-1; 7 bases match TRBD1. The germline gives CDR1 SGHRS, CDR2 YFSETQ. V lost 7 bases to trimming and J lost 4 bases; unmatched junction nucleotides: 7. This CDR3 is built from 13 residues. The CDR3 DNA follows: TGCGCCAGCTCCCAGGGGGACCTCACTGAAGCTTTCTTT. This gives the protein CASSQGDLTEAFF.

The table lists this clone with a count of one. This sequence joins TRBV19 and TRBJ2-7; D tentatively reads TRBD1 or TRBD2 (5 bases each). The V gene's germline CDR1 is LNHDA and CDR2 SQIVND (reference sequence). The V end lost 2 bases, the J end lost 3 bases, and 14 bases lay between the germline ends. The CDR3 has 15 residues. CDR3 region: CASSIRGALFYEQYF. The CDR3 DNA is TGTGCCAGTAGTATACGAGGGGCGCTATTCTACGAGCAGTACTTC. Variable domain in full (rest from reference TRBV19 and TRBJ2-7): DGGITQSPKYLFRKEGQNVTLSCEQNLNHDAMYWYRQDPGQGLRLIYYSQIVNDFQKGDIAEGYSVSREKKESFPLTVTSAQKNPTAFYLCASSIRGALFYEQYFGPGTRLTVT.

V usage is TRBV28 and J usage is TRBJ2-2; 8 bases fit TRBD1. The CDR3 totals 15 residues. V trimming: 2 bases; J trimming: 4 bases; junction bases outside the gene matches: 3. Germline V gene sequence: CDR1 MDHEN, CDR2 SYDVKM. The CDR3 here is CASSLGQGATGELFF. In DNA form, the CDR3 reads TGTGCCAGCAGTTTAGGGCAGGGGGCCACCGGGGAGCTGTTTTTT.

This clone was seen more than once but under ten times. The chain couples TRBV11-3 to TRBJ2-1; D might be TRBD2 (5 bases). V shed 1 base and J shed 0 bases, with 19 bases lying between them. The CDR3 runs to 19 residues. From germline, CDR1 is SGHNT and CDR2 YENEEA. In nucleotides, the CDR3 is TGTGCCAGCAGCTTAGCCCGACCCTGGACGGGGATCTCCTACAATGAGCAGTTCTTC. It is translated as CASSLARPWTGISYNEQFF.

With regard to this clone: Other DNA sequences in this sample translate to the same CDR3. The DNA for the CDR3 is TGTGCCAGTAGTAGGGGGGCAAGGGGCTACACCTTC. Protein: CASSRGARGYTF. This chain connects TRBV19 to TRBJ1-2; tentative D call: TRBD1 (6 bases). The CDR3 length is 12 residues. Deletions cut 4 bases from V and 8 bases from J, with 11 bases between. Looked up from germline, CDR1 is LNHDA and CDR2 is SQIVND (reference sequence). Using reference TRBV19 and TRBJ1-2 for the parts outside the CDR3, the full variable domain is DGGITQSPKYLFRKEGQNVTLSCEQNLNHDAMYWYRQDPGQGLRLIYYSQIVNDFQKGDIAEGYSVSREKKESFPLTVTSAQKNPTAFYLCASSRGARGYTFGSGTRLTVV.

The chain links TRBV5-8 to TRBJ1-2; TRBD1 might be the D (5 bases). In germline, CDR1 is SGHTS, CDR2 YDEGEE. V was trimmed by 6 bases and J by 3 bases, leaving 21 bases between them. The CDR3 length is 16 residues. CDR3 in amino acids: CASTNLVRTRDYGYTF. CDR3 in DNA: TGTGCCAGCACCAACCTTGTGCGTACCAGGGACTATGGCTACACCTTC. The full variable domain, in which reference TRBV5-8 and TRBJ1-2 provide the parts outside the CDR3, is EAGVTQSPTHLIKTRGQQATLRCSPISGHTSVYWYQQALGLGLQFLLWYDEGEERNRGNFPPRFSGRQFPNYSSELNVNALELEDSALYLCASTNLVRTRDYGYTFGSGTRLTVV.

Regarding this clone: In the same sample, other DNA sequences code for this CDR3. The chain has TRBV15 and TRBJ2-7; maybe TRBD1 (6 bases). CDR3 length: 13 residues. Germline lookup yields CDR1 LNHNV and CDR2 YYDKDF (reference sequence). Trimming shortened V by 0 bases and J by 7 bases, and 10 bases separated the two germline ends. The CDR3 loop reads CATSRDRGREQYF. In nucleotides, the CDR3 is TGTGCCACCAGCAGAGACAGGGGTAGGGAGCAGTACTTC.

The chain employs TRBV2 and TRBJ2-3, with TRBD2 identical over 7 bases. V was clipped by 4 bases and J by 4 bases; unmatched bases: 8. The length of the CDR3 is 15 residues. CDR1 is SNHLY, CDR2 FYNNEI, per germline. CDR3: CASSGEGGRSDTQYF. CDR3 bases: TGTGCCAGCAGTGGAGAGGGAGGGCGTTCAGATACGCAGTATTTT.

This chain uses TRBV9 with TRBJ2-2; D call uncertain. Germline CDR1 SGDLS, CDR2 YYNGEE. The CDR3 extends over 13 amino acids. V lost 7 bases and J lost 1, with 8 bases in between. CDR3 region: CASEVGNTGELFF. Here the CDR3 DNA reads TGTGCCAGCGAAGTGGGGAACACCGGGGAGCTGTTTTTT.